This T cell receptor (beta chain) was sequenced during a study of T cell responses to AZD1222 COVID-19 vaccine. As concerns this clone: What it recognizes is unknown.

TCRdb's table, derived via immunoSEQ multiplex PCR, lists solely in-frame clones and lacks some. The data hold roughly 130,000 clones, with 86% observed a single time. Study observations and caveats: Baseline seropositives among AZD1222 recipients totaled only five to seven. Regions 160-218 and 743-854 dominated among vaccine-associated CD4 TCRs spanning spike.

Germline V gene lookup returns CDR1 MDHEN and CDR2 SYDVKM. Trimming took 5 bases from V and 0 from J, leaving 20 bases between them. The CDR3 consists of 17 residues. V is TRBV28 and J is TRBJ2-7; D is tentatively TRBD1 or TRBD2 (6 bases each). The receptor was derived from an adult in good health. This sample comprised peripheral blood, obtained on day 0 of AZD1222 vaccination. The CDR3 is CASSSFGGGPVSYEQYF. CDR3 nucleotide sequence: TGTGCCAGCAGTAGCTTTGGAGGGGGACCTGTCTCCTACGAGCAGTACTTC.